The 17 T cell receptor beta chains in this list originate from one sample, sequenced in a study of human T cells and chemical hapten exposure. Time point described: patch test 2, 6 weeks after DPC sensitization. Treatment defined: therapeutic diphenylcyclopropenone sensitization with weekly scalp DPC. Each CDR3 protein gets one entry after TCRdb re-called the RACE reads with MiXCR. The table shows around 50,000 distinct CDR3 sequences, with around 9.5% occurring only once. The source was whole blood, collected in connection with sensitization to the hapten diphenylcyclopropenone (DPC). The receptors come from a woman in her fifties or sixties with alopecia areata. Some clones in this sample may be carry-over from other donors' samples.

In its sample, this clonotype was seen many times. This chain connects TRBV7-2 to TRBJ2-5, with 11 bases matching TRBD2. Germline V gene lookup returns CDR1 SGHTA and CDR2 FQGNSA. This CDR3 region has 14 residues. J was trimmed by 4 bases and V by 5 bases; bases with no gene match: 3. The CDR3 DNA reads as TGTGCCAGCAGCGCCACTAGCGGGAGAGAGACCCAGTACTTC. This sequence encodes CASSATSGRETQYF.

This clonotype was counted between two and nine times. The genes are TRBV3-1 and TRBJ2-1; 7 nucleotides match TRBD2. The V and J ends lost 2 bases and 9 bases, in that order; junction bases with no gene match: 4. The CDR3 loop spans 13 amino acids. Germline V gene lookup returns CDR1 LGHDT and CDR2 YNNKEL (reference sequence). The CDR3 DNA is TGTGCCAGCAGCCAATTACTAGCGACTGAGCAGTTCTTC. This codes for CASSQLLATEQFF.

This clonotype occurred many times. This chain joins TRBV6-2 or TRBV6-3 and TRBJ1-5, with 7 bases lining up with TRBD1. Per the germline V gene, CDR1 is MNHEY and CDR2 is SVGEGT. Trimming cost V 5 bases and J 15 bases; bases outside gene matches: 7. This CDR3 region has 11 residues. The CDR3 is CASSHRQGWHF. In DNA, the CDR3 is TGTGCCAGCAGTCATAGACAGGGATGGCATTTT.

This sequence joins TRBV20-1 and TRBJ2-4; D is possibly TRBD2 (5 bases). There are 14 residues in the CDR3. V was shortened by 3 bases and J by 8 bases, with 17 bases between the two germline ends. Germline V CDR1 and CDR2: DFQATT, SNEGSKA (reference sequence). The CDR3 DNA sequence: TGCAGTGCTAGTCCTCCACCTACTAGTTACATTCAGTACTTC. Residues: CSASPPPTSYIQYF.

The rearrangement joins TRBV28 to TRBJ2-7; 8 positions agree with TRBD1. Germline V gene data show CDR1 as MDHEN and CDR2 as SYDVKM. CDR3 length: 14 amino acids. Unmatched junction bases numbered 7, after V lost 7 bases and J lost 2 bases. The CDR3 spells CASTTGQGTYEQYF. CDR3 sequence (DNA): TGTGCCAGCACCACCGGACAGGGAACCTACGAGCAGTACTTC.

This clonotype showed up just a few times. This chain links TRBV20-1 with TRBJ2-1; TRBD2 aligns across 10 bases. The CDR3 has 17 amino acids. Germline values: CDR1 DFQATT, CDR2 SNEGSKA (reference sequence). V gave up 4 bases and J gave up 8 bases; unmatched junction bases: 17. CDR3 region: CSAKTQTAGGYIDEQFF. As DNA, the CDR3 is TGCAGTGCTAAGACACAAACAGCGGGAGGGTACATAGATGAGCAGTTCTTC.

V usage is TRBV11-2 and J usage is TRBJ2-5; 9 bases match TRBD2. Losses at the gene ends were 3 bases for V and 2 bases for J; bases not matched to a gene: 7. The CDR3 is 16 residues long. Germline lookup yields CDR1 SGHAT and CDR2 FQNNGV. DNA for the CDR3: TGTGCCAGCAGCTTCCTGACTAGCGGCGTGCAAGAGACCCAGTACTTC. This translates into CASSFLTSGVQETQYF.

CDR3 in DNA: TGCGCCAGCGGTTCAGGACAGCTCATGAACACCGGGGAGCTGTTTTTT. Translating it yields CASGSGQLMNTGELFF. V usage is TRBV5-1 and J usage is TRBJ2-2; D is perhaps TRBD1 (6 bases). Germline loops: CDR1 SGHRS, CDR2 YFSETQ. This CDR3 region has 16 residues. Trimming left V 7 bases short and J 1 base short, with 17 bases between.

The chain links TRBV29-1 to TRBJ2-1; 9 bases match TRBD1. This CDR3 region has 15 residues. Trimming cost V 6 bases and J 7 bases; bases outside gene matches: 13. The germline V gene has CDR1 SQVTM and CDR2 ANQGSEA. This chain's CDR3 is CSVAPGQGPNNEQFF. In nucleotides, the CDR3 is TGCAGCGTCGCCCCGGGACAGGGTCCCAATAATGAGCAGTTCTTC.

This clonotype has a count of ten or more. The chain combines TRBV18 with TRBJ2-7, with 7 bases aligning to TRBD1. Germline-derived CDR1 and CDR2 are KGHSH and LQKENI. The CDR3 is 15 amino acids. V lost 2 bases and J lost 0; bases outside the gene matches: 4. CDR3 sequence (DNA): TGTGCCAGCTCACCAGCAGGGACAGTCTCCTACGAGCAGTACTTC. Translating it yields CASSPAGTVSYEQYF. Looking up the rest from reference TRBV18 and TRBJ2-7 gives the full variable domain: NAGVMQNPRHLVRRRGQEARLRCSPMKGHSHVYWYRQLPEEGLKFMVYLQKENIIDESGMPKERFSAEFPKEGPSILRIQQVVRGDSAAYFCASSPAGTVSYEQYFGPGTRLTVT.

The chain combines TRBV28 with TRBJ2-7; no clear D. Germline loops: CDR1 MDHEN, CDR2 SYDVKM. The CDR3 extends over 12 amino acids. The ends were cut back, 1 base at V and 3 bases at J, with 4 bases in the middle. The CDR3 bases are TGTGCCAGCAGTTTATACAGCTACGAGCAGTACTTC. Its protein is CASSLYSYEQYF.

This clonotype has a handful of counts. The chain joins TRBV7-2 to TRBJ1-2; the D is unclear. The CDR3 totals 14 residues. Germline CDR1 reads SGHTA; CDR2 reads FQGNSA. The ends were cut back, 5 bases at V and 2 bases at J, with 12 bases in the middle. The CDR3 nucleotides are TGTGCCAGCAGCCGGAGTTGGCAGAACTATGGCTACACCTTC. Translated: CASSRSWQNYGYTF.

The J gene is TRBJ2-3, the V gene TRBV28; D gene ambiguous. The germline V and J ends were trimmed by 7 bases and 4 bases, with 9 bases remaining between them. Per germline, CDR1 MDHEN and CDR2 SYDVKM. This CDR3 spans 12 amino acids. CDR3: CASTRRSDTQYF. CDR3 in DNA: TGTGCCAGCACCCGTAGGTCAGATACGCAGTATTTT. The full variable domain, completed using reference TRBV28 and TRBJ2-3, is DVKVTQSSRYLVKRTGEKVFLECVQDMDHENMFWYRQDPGLGLRLIYFSYDVKMKEKGDIPEGYSVSREKKERFSLILESASTNQTSMYLCASTRRSDTQYFGPGTRLTVL.

This chain uses TRBV5-1 with TRBJ1-4, with TRBD1 identical over 8 bases. This CDR3 is built from 14 residues. The germline gives CDR1 SGHRS, CDR2 YFSETQ. Losses at the gene ends were 3 bases for V and 3 bases for J; bases not matched to a gene: 1. The DNA for the CDR3 is TGCGCCAGCAGCTCGGGACAGGCTAATGAAAAACTGTTTTTT. Amino acid sequence: CASSSGQANEKLFF. The entire variable domain, with the rest obtained from reference TRBV5-1 and TRBJ1-4, is as follows: KAGVTQTPRYLIKTRGQQVTLSCSPISGHRSVSWYQQTPGQGLQFLFEYFSETQRNKGNFPGRFSGRQFSNSRSEMNVSTLELGDSALYLCASSSGQANEKLFFGSGTQLSVL.

This chain connects TRBV28 to TRBJ2-3; D gene uncertain. The length of the CDR3 is 11 residues. V was shortened by 5 bases and J by 7 bases, with 7 bases between the two germline ends. Per the germline V gene, CDR1 is MDHEN and CDR2 is SYDVKM. CDR3 nucleotides: TGTGCCAGCAGTGATCTGTATACGCAGTATTTT. Its translation: CASSDLYTQYF.

This clonotype was found many times. CDR3: CASKRGSDYGYTF. The DNA of the CDR3 is TGTGCCAGCAAGAGGGGCAGTGACTATGGCTACACCTTC. The gene calls are TRBV11-2 and TRBJ1-2; TRBD1 is a possible D gene (5 bases). Trimming cost V 7 bases and J 3 bases, with 12 bases left between them. The CDR3 length is 13 residues. Germline V gives CDR1 SGHAT, CDR2 FQNNGV.

This clonotype was detected many times. The chain is built from TRBV11-2 and TRBJ2-3; D call uncertain. Trimming removed 5 bases at V and 3 bases at J, with 15 bases between. This CDR3 contains 15 residues. Germline values: CDR1 SGHAT, CDR2 FQNNGV. The CDR3 loop reads CASSPIPLPTDTQYF. CDR3 sequence (DNA): TGTGCCAGCAGCCCCATCCCCCTCCCGACAGATACGCAGTATTTT.